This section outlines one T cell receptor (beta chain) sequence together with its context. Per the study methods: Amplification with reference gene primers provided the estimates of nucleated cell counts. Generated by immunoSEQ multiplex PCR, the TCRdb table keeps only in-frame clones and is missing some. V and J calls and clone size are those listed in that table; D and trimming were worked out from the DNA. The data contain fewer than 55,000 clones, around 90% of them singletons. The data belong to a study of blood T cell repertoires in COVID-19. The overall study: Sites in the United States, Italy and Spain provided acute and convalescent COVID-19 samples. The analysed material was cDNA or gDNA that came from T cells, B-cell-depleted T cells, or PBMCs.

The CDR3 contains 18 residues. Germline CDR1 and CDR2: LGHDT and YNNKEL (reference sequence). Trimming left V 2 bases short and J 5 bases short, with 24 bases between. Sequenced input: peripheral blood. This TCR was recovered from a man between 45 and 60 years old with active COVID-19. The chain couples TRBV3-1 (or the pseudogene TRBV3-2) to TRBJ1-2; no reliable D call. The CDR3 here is CASSQRKPGGLLKYGYTF. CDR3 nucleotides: TGTGCCAGCAGCCAAAGAAAACCGGGAGGCCTATTAAAGTATGGCTACACCTTC.